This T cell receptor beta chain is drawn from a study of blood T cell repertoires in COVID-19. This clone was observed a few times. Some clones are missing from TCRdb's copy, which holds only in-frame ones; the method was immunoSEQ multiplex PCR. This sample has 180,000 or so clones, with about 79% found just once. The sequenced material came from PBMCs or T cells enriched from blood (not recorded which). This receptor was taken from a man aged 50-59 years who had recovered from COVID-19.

The CDR3 here is CASSSPTTSGGTETQYF. The CDR3, as DNA: TGTGCCAGCAGCTCACCAACGACTAGCGGGGGGACCGAGACCCAGTACTTC. The chain has TRBV11-2 and TRBJ2-5, with TRBD2 matching 13 bases. Germline values: CDR1 SGHAT, CDR2 FQNNGV. The V gene end was trimmed by 4 bases and the J gene end by 5 bases; junction bases not matched to a gene: 10. The CDR3 consists of 17 residues.